The 15 T cell receptor beta chains given below trace back to one sample, sequenced in a study of Ad26.COV2.S vaccination and SARS-CoV-2 variants listed by TCRdb under 2021. The sample's treatment or condition label, decoded: roughly 19 received Ad26.COV2.S at low or high dose, single or two shots; 5 received placebo; per-sample allocation not given. Repertoires of vaccine and placebo recipients were sequenced from samples collected on day 63 after the first injection. The library was obtained by the immunoSEQ multiplex PCR assay. In its TCRdb copy, this immuneACCESS table keeps in-frame sequences only and misses some clones. Where compared with another copy, unresolved V genes explain less than half of these, and the others have no known cause. This sample comprises roughly 320,000 clones, more than 75% of them detected only once. The ten top clones hold around 3.6% of the sample. The sequencing here drew on peripheral blood, taken in a trial of Ad26.COV2.S vaccine versus placebo. The receptors shown here come from a person between 18 and 65 years old who received the Ad26.COV2.S COVID-19 vaccine or a placebo.

The chain employs TRBV5-1 and TRBJ2-5; a weak D match, TRBD2 (7 bases). This CDR3 has 15 amino acids. V lost 2 bases and J 4 bases, leaving 15 bases between the germline ends. CDR1 is SGHRS and CDR2 is YFSETQ in the germline V gene. CDR3 nucleotides: TGCGCCAGCAGCTTTGGGGGAGGGGGTCGAGAGACCCAGTACTTC. It yields the protein CASSFGGGGRETQYF.

J is TRBJ2-1 and V is TRBV9; a possible D gene is TRBD1 (6 bases). With 1 base removed from V and 5 bases from J, the gap between germline ends came to 10 bases. Germline V CDR1 and CDR2: SGDLS, YYNGEE. This CDR3 has 14 residues. CDR3 sequence: CASSVLQGHNEQFF. The CDR3 DNA follows: TGTGCCAGCAGCGTACTACAGGGACACAATGAGCAGTTCTTC.

V usage is TRBV11-2 and J usage is TRBJ2-5; 9 nucleotides agree with TRBD2. Trimming took 3 bases from V and 3 from J; bases not matched to a gene: 8. The CDR3 runs 16 residues. CDR1 is SGHAT and CDR2 is FQNNGV in the germline V gene. CDR3 protein: CASSLISGGTEETQYF. The CDR3, as DNA: TGTGCCAGCAGCTTGATTAGCGGGGGTACGGAAGAGACCCAGTACTTC.

The chain is built from TRBV30 and TRBJ1-2; D is ambiguous. V lost 4 bases and J lost 5, with 14 bases in between. The V gene's germline CDR1 is GTSNPN and CDR2 SVGIG (reference sequence). The CDR3 contains 13 residues. DNA for the CDR3: TGTGCCTGGACCCACCCCCTCCCTTATGGCTACACCTTC. It translates to CAWTHPLPYGYTF. The variable domain in full, with the rest retrieved from reference TRBV30 and TRBJ1-2, is SQTIHQWPATLVQPVGSPLSLECTVEGTSNPNLYWYRQAAGRGLQLLFYSVGIGQISSEVPQNLSASRPQDRQFILSSKKLLLSDSGFYLCAWTHPLPYGYTFGSGTRLTVV.

The rearrangement joins TRBV12-5 to TRBJ1-5; D is ambiguous. The CDR3 is 13 residues long. The V and J ends lost 6 bases and 7 bases respectively, with 13 bases between them. Germline V gene lookup returns CDR1 LGHNT and CDR2 FRNRAP. The CDR3 here is CASGVGGRQPQHF. CDR3 nucleotides: TGTGCTAGTGGAGTGGGCGGAAGGCAGCCCCAGCATTTT.

The chain recombines TRBV3-1 (or the pseudogene TRBV3-2) with TRBJ2-6; D gene ambiguous. Trimming pared 0 bases from V and 0 bases from J, leaving 9 bases between. The CDR3 loop spans 17 amino acids. Per the germline V gene, CDR1 is LGHDT and CDR2 is YNNKEL (reference sequence). This CDR3 is CASSQDNSNSGANVLTF. For the CDR3, the DNA is TGTGCCAGCAGCCAAGATAATAGTAACTCTGGGGCCAACGTCCTGACTTTC.

The genes are TRBV2 and TRBJ2-2, with 10 bases matching TRBD2. V lost 7 bases to trimming and J lost 6 bases; unmatched junction nucleotides: 8. Germline-derived CDR1 and CDR2 are SNHLY and FYNNEI. The CDR3 totals 15 residues. For the CDR3, the DNA is TGTGCCAGCAAAGGACTAGCGGTGGGGGCCGGGGAGCTGTTTTTT. Amino acid sequence: CASKGLAVGAGELFF. Based on the CDR3 plus reference TRBV2 and TRBJ2-2, the full variable domain is EPEVTQTPSHQVTQMGQEVILRCVPISNHLYFYWYRQILGQKVEFLVSFYNNEISEKSEIFDDQFSVERPDGSNFTLKIRSTKLEDSAMYFCASKGLAVGAGELFFGEGSRLTVL.

About this clone itself: Different DNA sequences within this sample yield the same CDR3. This rearrangement joins TRBV5-1 to TRBJ1-3; D remains unclear. The CDR3 runs 14 residues. Germline V gene data show CDR1 as SGHRS and CDR2 as YFSETQ. The V end was cut by 2 bases, the J end by 4 bases, with 10 bases between. CDR3 region: CASSLDSSGNTIYF. As DNA, the CDR3 is TGCGCCAGCAGCTTAGATTCATCCGGAAACACCATATATTTT.

V is TRBV3-1 (or the pseudogene TRBV3-2) and J is TRBJ2-7; D unresolved. The length of the CDR3 is 13 residues. Between the trimmed V and J ends, which lost 1 base and 5 bases, there was a span of 9 bases. Germline V CDR1 and CDR2: LGHDT, YNNKEL (reference sequence). The chain's CDR3 is CASSQAAGHEQYF. The DNA of the CDR3 is TGTGCCAGCAGCCAAGCGGCAGGTCACGAGCAGTACTTC.

CDR3 in amino acids: CASSEQRNTEAFF. In nucleotides, the CDR3 is TGTGCCAGCAGTGAACAGCGAAACACTGAAGCTTTCTTT. The chain combines TRBV6-1 with TRBJ1-1; the D is unclear. Germline CDR1 and CDR2: MNHNS and SASEGT. V was trimmed by 2 bases and J by 2 bases, leaving 6 bases between them. The CDR3 runs to 13 residues.

The V call is TRBV19, the J call TRBJ1-2, with a possible D match to TRBD1 (5 bases). V shed 1 base and J shed 6 bases, with 12 bases lying between them. CDR1 and CDR2 (germline): LNHDA, SQIVND (reference sequence). The CDR3 totals 14 residues. Here the CDR3 DNA reads TGTGCCAGTAGTATAGTGGCCGGGGCGGATGGCTACACCTTC. Translated, it gives CASSIVAGADGYTF.

There are a few counts of this clone. The J gene is TRBJ2-7, the V gene TRBV5-6; TRBD2 aligns across 8 bases. There are 14 residues in the CDR3. Germline V CDR1 and CDR2: SGHDT, YYEEEE. V lost 2 bases, J lost 3 bases, and 4 bases stayed unmatched. CDR3 coding DNA: TGTGCCAGCAGCTTCACGAGCGGGAGCTACGAGCAGTACTTC. This sequence encodes CASSFTSGSYEQYF. Full variable domain (missing parts from reference TRBV5-6 and TRBJ2-7): DAGVTQSPTHLIKTRGQQVTLRCSPKSGHDTVSWYQQALGQGPQFIFQYYEEEERQRGNFPDRFSGHQFPNYSSELNVNALLLGDSALYLCASSFTSGSYEQYFGPGTRLTVT.

The rearrangement joins TRBV20-1 to TRBJ2-3; the match to TRBD2 covers 13 bases. The CDR3 contains 18 residues. Germline V lookup: CDR1 DFQATT, CDR2 SNEGSKA (reference sequence). The trim removed 3 bases at V and 0 bases at J, leaving 9 bases unmatched. CDR3 region: CSASRSLAGGVSTDTQYF. CDR3 sequence (DNA): TGCAGTGCTAGTCGGTCACTAGCGGGGGGGGTGAGCACAGATACGCAGTATTTT.

This chain joins TRBV5-1 and TRBJ2-7; D is ambiguous. CDR1 SGHRS and CDR2 YFSETQ come from the germline V gene. There are 14 residues in the CDR3. V lost 1 base and J lost 0, with 8 bases in between. The CDR3 region is CASSLPDNSYEQYF. The CDR3 DNA reads TGCGCCAGCAGCTTGCCCGACAACTCCTACGAGCAGTACTTC.

The V and J genes are TRBV19 and TRBJ2-4; perhaps TRBD1 as D (6 bases). The CDR3 totals 15 residues. Germline V gene data show CDR1 as LNHDA and CDR2 as SQIVND (reference sequence). V was trimmed by 3 bases and J by 6 bases, leaving 15 bases between them. The CDR3 reads CASSILGHKRNIQYF. As DNA, the CDR3 is TGTGCCAGTAGTATTTTGGGACACAAACGAAACATTCAGTACTTC.